This is a list of T cell receptor beta chains from one sample in a study of cytomegalovirus exposure and HLA in healthy donors. Some clones are missing from TCRdb's copy, which holds only in-frame ones; the method was immunoSEQ multiplex PCR. The sample lists over 150,000 clones, approximately 76% seen once, with about 1.3% in the top ten. The sequencing input was PBMCs. The receptors stem from a man aged 60-69 years in good health and CMV-seronegative. Both conserved end residues are part of each CDR3. The D gene is left open where the match is weak. The size entry is marked missing in some rows and otherwise reads once, few, many or a size class.

clone_size	d_call	v_call	j_call	cdr3_length	cdr3_nt	cdr3_aa
.	.	TRBV7-2	TRBJ1-1	14	TGTGCCAGCAGCTTAGTAGCCGTAAACACTGAAGCTTTCTTT	CASSLVAVNTEAFF
.	.	TRBV12-5	TRBJ2-5	13	TGTGCTAGTGGTTTTGAGGTCGGTGAGACCCAGTACTTC	CASGFEVGETQYF
few	.	TRBV11-3	TRBJ2-7	14	TGTGCCAGCAGCCACCCCCGGGTCCCGGGCGAGCAGTACTTC	CASSHPRVPGEQYF
.	.	TRBV28	TRBJ2-3	14	TGTGCCAGCAGTCCCGTTTACTGGCGGGCGAGCCCAAATTTT	CASSPVYWRASPNF
.	TRBD2	TRBV7-2	TRBJ2-2	14	TGTGCCAGCGGATCGGGACTAGCCACCGGGGAGCTGTTTTTT	CASGSGLATGELFF
.	.	TRBV19	TRBJ2-5	13	TGTGCCAGCCGGGACTTGGGGAAAGAGACCCAGTACTTC	CASRDLGKETQYF
.	.	TRBV28	TRBJ2-7	13	TGTGCCAGTCAAGCGGGCCTCTCCTACGAGCAGTACTTC	CASQAGLSYEQYF
few	.	TRBV25-1	TRBJ1-1	13	TGTGCCAGCAGCCGACCGGGTGGCACTGAAGCTTTCTTT	CASSRPGGTEAFF
.	TRBD2	TRBV9	TRBJ2-2	16	TGTGCCAGCAGCCCAGAGACTAGCGGGTACACCGGGGAGCTGTTTTTT	CASSPETSGYTGELFF
.	.	TRBV6-4	TRBJ2-1	17	TGTGCCAGCAGTGATGGAGGGGACGGCTTCTACAACAATGAGCAGTTCTTC	CASSDGGDGFYNNEQFF
.	TRBD1	TRBV28	TRBJ2-7	14	TGTGCCAGCCTTTCCGGACAGGGAGCCTACGAGCAGTACTTC	CASLSGQGAYEQYF
.	TRBD1	TRBV19	TRBJ2-3	14	TGTGCCAGCCAACACAGGGGAACCACAGATACGCAGTATTTT	CASQHRGTTDTQYF
.	.	TRBV27	TRBJ2-7	13	TGTGCCAGCAGCCGGGACATTGTCTACGAGCAGTACTTC	CASSRDIVYEQYF
.	TRBD1	TRBV19	TRBJ1-1	14	TGTGCCAGTAGTATAGATGAAGACAGGGACGGAGCTTTCTTT	CASSIDEDRDGAFF
.	.	TRBV5-1	TRBJ2-3	14	TGCGCCAGCAGCTTGGGGGACTCCTCAGATACGCAGTATTTT	CASSLGDSSDTQYF
.	TRBD1	TRBV15	TRBJ2-7	15	TGTGCCACCAGCAGAGGGACAGGGGGCTCCTACGAGCAGTACTTC	CATSRGTGGSYEQYF
.	.	TRBV29-1	TRBJ1-5	11	TGCAGCGTTTCCCTCCGACAACCCCAGCATTTT	CSVSLRQPQHF
.	TRBD1	TRBV10-1	TRBJ1-1	15	TGCGCCAGCAGTGAGTCGGGGACAGATGAGTCTGAAGCTTTCTTT	CASSESGTDESEAFF
.	.	TRBV4-3	TRBJ2-3	17	TGCGCCAGCAGCCAAGATAGCGCGGCTAGCGTCACAGATACGCAGTATTTT	CASSQDSAASVTDTQYF
.	TRBD2	TRBV5-1	TRBJ2-1	16	TGCGCCAGCAGCTTGGCCGGAGCAGCGGGAGGTGGTGAGCAGTTCTTC	CASSLAGAAGGGEQFF
.	TRBD2	TRBV14	TRBJ2-3	15	TGTGCCAGCAGCCCGCTAGCGGAACAAACAGATACGCAGTATTTT	CASSPLAEQTDTQYF
.	.	TRBV5-4	TRBJ2-1	17	TGTGCCAGCAGCTTGGGGGGAGACATTTGGCTGAACAATGAGCAGTTCTTC	CASSLGGDIWLNNEQFF
.	.	TRBV5-6	TRBJ2-1	16	TGTGCCAGCAGCTTGTATCGGCCGGGCGGGGAATATGAGCAGTTCTTC	CASSLYRPGGEYEQFF
once	.	TRBV28	TRBJ2-1	16	TGTGCCAGCAGTTTGGTGGGGACTCATACCTACAATGAGCAGTTCTTC	CASSLVGTHTYNEQFF
.	TRBD2	TRBV28	TRBJ2-1	16	TGTGCCAGCAGTTTAGGGGCGGGAGGGCCGTATAATGAGCAGTTCTTC	CASSLGAGGPYNEQFF
.	TRBD2	TRBV7-6	TRBJ2-5	17	TGTGCCAGCAGCTTGACTAGCGGGAGGATTGGGAGAGAGACCCAGTACTTC	CASSLTSGRIGRETQYF
.	TRBD1	TRBV4-1	TRBJ1-2	15	TGCGCCAGCAGCCACCCGGGACAGGGGGACTATGGCTACACCTTC	CASSHPGQGDYGYTF
.	TRBD2	TRBV18	TRBJ2-5	18	TGTGCCAGCTCACCCCCCGGACTAGCGGGAGGGTTCCGGGAGACCCAGTACTTC	CASSPPGLAGGFRETQYF
.	.	TRBV28	TRBJ1-2	12	TGTGCCAGCAGTATCTACAGCTATGGCTACACCTTC	CASSIYSYGYTF
few	TRBD2	TRBV4-1	TRBJ2-7	15	TGCGCCAGCAGCCAGGAAAGACGTGGCGGGAGGGAGCAGTACTTC	CASSQERRGGREQYF
.	.	TRBV5-4	TRBJ2-5	14	TGTGCCAGCAGCATCGCCGCCGGGAAAGAGACCCAGTACTTC	CASSIAAGKETQYF
.	TRBD2	TRBV7-3	TRBJ2-1	22	TGTGCCAGCAGCTTTGCCCCCGGGACAGGGAGTTTTAGCGGGGGGGAAAGGAATGAGCAGTTCTTC	CASSFAPGTGSFSGGERNEQFF
few	TRBD1	TRBV5-1	TRBJ1-1	15	TGCGCCAGCAGCTTGGCGGGACAGGGGAACACTGAAGCTTTCTTT	CASSLAGQGNTEAFF
.	TRBD2	TRBV4-2	TRBJ2-1	16	TGTGCCAGCAGCCAAGATCCGGGGGGGGCATACAATGAGCAGTTCTTC	CASSQDPGGAYNEQFF
.	.	TRBV4-3	TRBJ1-4	14	TGCGCCAGCAGCCAAGATTGGCGGGGGGAAAAACTGTTTTTT	CASSQDWRGEKLFF
few	TRBD1	TRBV27	TRBJ2-7	16	TGTGCCAGCAGTTTATTGGGCAGGGGGAGCTCCTACGAGCAGTACTTC	CASSLLGRGSSYEQYF
.	TRBD1	TRBV7-2	TRBJ2-7	14	TGTGCCAGCAGCTCGACAGGGGGTGGGTACGAGCAGTACTTC	CASSSTGGGYEQYF
few	TRBD1	TRBV27	TRBJ1-6	18	TGTGCCAGCAGTTTATTGGGACAGGGGTCAGGCTATAATTCACCCCTCCACTTT	CASSLLGQGSGYNSPLHF
.	TRBD2	TRBV4-3	TRBJ2-1	15	TGCGCCAGCAGCCAGGCTAGCGGAGATGGGAATGAGCAGTTCTTC	CASSQASGDGNEQFF
.	TRBD1	TRBV5-5	TRBJ2-1	15	TGTGCCAGCAGCTTTGGACAGGGGGTCGATAATGAGCAGTTCTTC	CASSFGQGVDNEQFF
.	TRBD1	TRBV2	TRBJ2-5	13	TGTGCCAGCAGTGAGGGCAGGGGGAAGACCCAGTACTTC	CASSEGRGKTQYF
.	TRBD1	TRBV9	TRBJ2-2	16	TGTGCCAGCAGCGCCCGGTGGGGACAGATAGCCGGGGAGCTGTTTTTT	CASSARWGQIAGELFF
once	.	TRBV2	TRBJ2-5	15	TGTGCCAGCAGGGCTTTGGACAACTCCCAAGAGACCCAGTACTTC	CASRALDNSQETQYF
.	.	TRBV27	TRBJ2-7	12	TGTGCCAGCAGCAAGACTGCCTACGAGCAGTACTTC	CASSKTAYEQYF
once	.	TRBV6-6	TRBJ2-2	13	TGTGCCAGCAGTTACGTTAGCACCGGGGAGCTGTTTTTT	CASSYVSTGELFF
few	.	TRBV28	TRBJ1-2	15	TGTGCCAGCAGTCCCCCAGGGTTTTTTGCCGATGGCTACACCTTC	CASSPPGFFADGYTF
.	.	TRBV7-2	TRBJ2-1	13	TGTGCCAGCAGCCCCACCACTTCAGGTGAGCAGTTCTTC	CASSPTTSGEQFF
.	.	TRBV7-8	TRBJ2-5	15	TGTGCCAGCAGCCCTCAACAGGAACCAGGAGAGACCCAGTACTTC	CASSPQQEPGETQYF
.	.	TRBV25-1	TRBJ1-4	15	TGTGCCAGCAGTCTGGTGGCAGGGGCTAATGAAAAACTGTTTTTT	CASSLVAGANEKLFF
.	.	TRBV21-1	TRBJ2-7	16	TGTGCCAGCAGCAAAGGAACGCGGGACGAGCCCTACGAGCAGTACTTC	CASSKGTRDEPYEQYF
.	TRBD2	TRBV4-3	TRBJ2-7	18	TGCGCCAGCAGCCAAAGACTAGCGGGAGGGCAGGGCCCCTACGAGCAGTACTTC	CASSQRLAGGQGPYEQYF
.	TRBD1	TRBV9	TRBJ2-4	15	TGTGCCAGCAGCGTAGGAGGGGGCACGGGAAACATTCAGTACTTC	CASSVGGGTGNIQYF
.	TRBD2	TRBV7-2	TRBJ2-3	16	TGTGCCAGCAGCTTCGGTCTAGCGGGAGAAGTGGATACGCAGTATTTT	CASSFGLAGEVDTQYF
.	.	TRBV5-4	TRBJ2-4	15	TGTGCCAGCAGCACCGGGACTCGCTTGGGAAACATTCAGTACTTC	CASSTGTRLGNIQYF